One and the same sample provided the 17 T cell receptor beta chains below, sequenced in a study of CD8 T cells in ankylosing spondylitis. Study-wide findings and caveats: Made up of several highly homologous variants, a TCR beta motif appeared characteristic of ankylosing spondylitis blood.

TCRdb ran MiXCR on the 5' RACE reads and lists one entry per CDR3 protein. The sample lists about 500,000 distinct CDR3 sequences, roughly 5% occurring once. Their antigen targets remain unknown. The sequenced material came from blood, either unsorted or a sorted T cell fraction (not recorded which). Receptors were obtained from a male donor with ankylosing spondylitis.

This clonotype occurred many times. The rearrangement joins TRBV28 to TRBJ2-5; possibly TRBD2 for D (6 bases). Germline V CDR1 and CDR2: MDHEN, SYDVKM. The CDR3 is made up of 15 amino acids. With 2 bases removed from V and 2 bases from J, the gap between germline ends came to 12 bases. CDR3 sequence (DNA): TGTGCCAGCAGTTTACCCGTAGCGGCTCAAGAGACCCAGTACTTC. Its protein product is CASSLPVAAQETQYF.

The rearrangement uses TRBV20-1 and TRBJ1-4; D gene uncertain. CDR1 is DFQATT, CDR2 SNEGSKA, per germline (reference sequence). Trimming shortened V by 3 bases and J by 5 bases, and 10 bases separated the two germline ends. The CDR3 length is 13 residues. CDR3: CSARTPGNEKLFF. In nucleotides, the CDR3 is TGCAGTGCTAGGACCCCAGGAAATGAAAAACTGTTTTTT.

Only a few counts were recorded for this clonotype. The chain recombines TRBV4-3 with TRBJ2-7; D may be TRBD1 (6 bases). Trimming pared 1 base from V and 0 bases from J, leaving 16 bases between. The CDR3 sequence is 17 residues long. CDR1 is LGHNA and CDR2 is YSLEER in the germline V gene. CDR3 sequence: CASSQAVRQDLSYEQYF. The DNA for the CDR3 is TGCGCCAGCAGCCAAGCCGTAAGACAGGACCTCTCCTACGAGCAGTACTTC.

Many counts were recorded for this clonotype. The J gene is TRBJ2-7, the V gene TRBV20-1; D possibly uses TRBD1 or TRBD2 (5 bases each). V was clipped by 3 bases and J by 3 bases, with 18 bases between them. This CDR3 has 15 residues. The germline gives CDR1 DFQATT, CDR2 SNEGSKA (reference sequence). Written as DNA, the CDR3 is TGCAGTGCTAGGAGGGGACGTTACAAGGACTACGAGCAGTACTTC. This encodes CSARRGRYKDYEQYF.

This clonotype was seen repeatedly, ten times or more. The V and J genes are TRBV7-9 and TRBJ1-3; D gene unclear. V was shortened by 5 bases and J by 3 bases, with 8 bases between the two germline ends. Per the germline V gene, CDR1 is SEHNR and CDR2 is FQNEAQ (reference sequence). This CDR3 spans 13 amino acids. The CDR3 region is CASSVRNGNTIYF. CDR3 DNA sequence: TGTGCCAGCAGCGTCCGAAATGGAAACACCATATATTTT. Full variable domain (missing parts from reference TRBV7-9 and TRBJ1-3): DTGVSQNPRHKITKRGQNVTFRCDPISEHNRLYWYRQTLGQGPEFLTYFQNEAQLEKSRLLSDRFSAERPKGSFSTLEIQRTEQGDSAMYLCASSVRNGNTIYFGEGSWLTVV.

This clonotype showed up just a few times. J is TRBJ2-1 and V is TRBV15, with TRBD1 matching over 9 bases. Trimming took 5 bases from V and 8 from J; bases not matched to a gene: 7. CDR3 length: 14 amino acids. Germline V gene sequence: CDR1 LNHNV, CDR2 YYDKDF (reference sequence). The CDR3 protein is CATSGRQGEDEQFF. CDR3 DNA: TGTGCCACCAGCGGACGACAGGGGGAAGATGAGCAGTTCTTC.

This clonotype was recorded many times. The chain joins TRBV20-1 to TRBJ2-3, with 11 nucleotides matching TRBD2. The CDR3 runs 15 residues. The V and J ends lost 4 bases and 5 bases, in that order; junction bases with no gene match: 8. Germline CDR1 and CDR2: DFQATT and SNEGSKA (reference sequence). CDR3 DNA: TGCAGTGCTACCATACTAGCGGGGGTGCTAGATACGCAGTATTTT. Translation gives CSATILAGVLDTQYF.

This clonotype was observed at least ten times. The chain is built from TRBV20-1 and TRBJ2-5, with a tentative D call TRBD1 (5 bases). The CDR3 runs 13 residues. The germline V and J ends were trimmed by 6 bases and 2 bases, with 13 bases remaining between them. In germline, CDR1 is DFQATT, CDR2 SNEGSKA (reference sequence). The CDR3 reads CSAPTDSQETQYF. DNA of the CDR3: TGCAGTGCGCCGACAGATTCACAAGAGACCCAGTACTTC.

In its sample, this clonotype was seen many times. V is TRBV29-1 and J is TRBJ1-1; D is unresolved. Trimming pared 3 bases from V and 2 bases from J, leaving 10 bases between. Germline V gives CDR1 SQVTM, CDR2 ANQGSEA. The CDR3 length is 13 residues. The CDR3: CSVEYGLNTEAFF. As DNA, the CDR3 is TGCAGCGTTGAGTACGGGCTCAACACTGAAGCTTTCTTT.

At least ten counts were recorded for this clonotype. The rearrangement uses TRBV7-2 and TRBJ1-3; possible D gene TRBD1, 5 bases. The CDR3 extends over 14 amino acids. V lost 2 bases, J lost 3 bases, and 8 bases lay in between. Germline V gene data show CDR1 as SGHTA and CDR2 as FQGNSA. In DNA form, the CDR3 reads TGTGCCAGCAGCTTATGGGGCGGTGGAAACACCATATATTTT. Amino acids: CASSLWGGGNTIYF.

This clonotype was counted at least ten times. The CDR3 DNA sequence: TGTGCCAGCAGCAAAAGGACGTCGGGGTTTCAGGTCTACGAGCAGTACTTC. It codes for CASSKRTSGFQVYEQYF. The genes are TRBV21-1 and TRBJ2-7. TRBV21-1 is designated a pseudogene. There are 17 residues in the CDR3.

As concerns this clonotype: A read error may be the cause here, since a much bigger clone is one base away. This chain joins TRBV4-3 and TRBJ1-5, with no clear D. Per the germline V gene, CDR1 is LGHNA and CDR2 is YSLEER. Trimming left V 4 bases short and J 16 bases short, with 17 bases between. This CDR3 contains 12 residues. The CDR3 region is CASSPVEGREHF. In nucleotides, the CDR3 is TGCGCCAGCAGCCCAGTTGAAGGTCGTGAACATTTT.

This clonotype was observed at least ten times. The CDR3 DNA is TGTGCCAGCAGTCTCTTCACCTCAACTAATGAAAAACTGTTTTTT. Translated, it gives CASSLFTSTNEKLFF. The rearrangement links TRBV12-3 or TRBV12-4 to TRBJ1-4; no reliable D call. Trimming took off 5 bases at V and 0 bases at J, with 10 bases between the two ends. The CDR3 is 15 amino acids.

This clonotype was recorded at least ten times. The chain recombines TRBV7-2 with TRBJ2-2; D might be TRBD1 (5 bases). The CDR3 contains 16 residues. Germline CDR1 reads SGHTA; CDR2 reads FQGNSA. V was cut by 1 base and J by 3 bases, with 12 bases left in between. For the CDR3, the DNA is TGTGCCAGCAGCTTAGATGTGACAGCCTACACCGGGGAGCTGTTTTTT. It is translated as CASSLDVTAYTGELFF. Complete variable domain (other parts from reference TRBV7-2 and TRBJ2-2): GAGVSQSPSNKVTEKGKDVELRCDPISGHTALYWYRQSLGQGLEFLIYFQGNSAPDKSGLPSDRFSAERTGGSVSTLTIQRTQQEDSAVYLCASSLDVTAYTGELFFGEGSRLTVL.

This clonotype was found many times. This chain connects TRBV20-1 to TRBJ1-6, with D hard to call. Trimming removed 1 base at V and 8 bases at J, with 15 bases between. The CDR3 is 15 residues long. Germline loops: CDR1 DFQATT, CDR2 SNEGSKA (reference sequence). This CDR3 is CSARGGNLRYSPLHF. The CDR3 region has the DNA TGCAGTGCTAGAGGGGGAAACCTTAGGTATTCACCCCTCCACTTT.

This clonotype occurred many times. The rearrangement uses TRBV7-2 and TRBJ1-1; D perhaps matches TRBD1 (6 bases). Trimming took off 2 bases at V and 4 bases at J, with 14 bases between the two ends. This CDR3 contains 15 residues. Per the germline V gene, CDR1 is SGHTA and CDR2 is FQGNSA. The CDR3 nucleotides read TGTGCCAGCAGCTTAAATTTGGGGGGCAGCACTGAAGCTTTCTTT. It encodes CASSLNLGGSTEAFF. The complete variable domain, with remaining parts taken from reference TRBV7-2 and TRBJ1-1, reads GAGVSQSPSNKVTEKGKDVELRCDPISGHTALYWYRQSLGQGLEFLIYFQGNSAPDKSGLPSDRFSAERTGGSVSTLTIQRTQQEDSAVYLCASSLNLGGSTEAFFGQGTRLTVV.

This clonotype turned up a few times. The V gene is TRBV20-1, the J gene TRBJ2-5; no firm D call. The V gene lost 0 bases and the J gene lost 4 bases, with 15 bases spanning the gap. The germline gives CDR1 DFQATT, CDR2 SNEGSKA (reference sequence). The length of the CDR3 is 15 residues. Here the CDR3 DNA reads TGCAGTGCTAGAGATTACGTCCGTGGCGGAGAGACCCAGTACTTC. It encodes CSARDYVRGGETQYF.